Presented here are 10 T cell receptor beta chains from one specimen sequenced in a study of CD8+ T cells in alopecia areata. Following RNA extraction, reverse transcription yielded cDNA that acted as the sequencing template. The protocol was immunoSEQ multiplex PCR, while the TCRdb copy is restricted to in-frame clones and leaves out a portion. The data contain over 100,000 clones, about 60% of them singletons. This sample's treatment: oral pan-JAK inhibitor, 5-10 mg twice daily. The sequenced sample was CD8+ T cells sorted from blood, obtained at week 24, from a patient treated with tofacitinib. Receptor source: a human donor with alopecia areata.

The rearrangement links TRBV4-3 to TRBJ2-6, with D perhaps being TRBD1 or TRBD2 (5 bases each). This CDR3 has 16 amino acids. The V end was cut by 0 bases, the J end by 3 bases, with 9 bases between. Per germline, CDR1 LGHNA and CDR2 YSLEER. The CDR3 nucleotides read TGCGCCAGCAGCCAAGAAGAGGGGAGTGGGGCCAACGTCCTGACTTTC. Translating it yields CASSQEEGSGANVLTF.

A few counts support this clone. V is TRBV28 and J is TRBJ2-1; 7 nucleotides align to TRBD2. V lost 4 bases and J lost 8; bases outside the gene matches: 14. Per the germline V gene, CDR1 is MDHEN and CDR2 is SYDVKM. This CDR3 has 16 residues. Here the CDR3 reads CASSSPPGEGRDEQFF. The CDR3 DNA follows: TGTGCCAGCAGTTCTCCACCCGGGGAGGGTCGAGATGAGCAGTTCTTC.

The chain couples TRBV30 to TRBJ2-7; a weak D match, TRBD1 (5 bases). Germline V gene sequence: CDR1 GTSNPN, CDR2 SVGIG (reference sequence). This CDR3 has 17 amino acids. V lost 3 bases and J lost 5, with 26 bases in between. DNA of the CDR3: TGTGCCTGGAGCCGACTCGTGGTTGGGCAGGGTTACGACGAGCAGTACTTC. This gives the protein CAWSRLVVGQGYDEQYF.

The rearrangement joins TRBV30 to TRBJ1-6, with a tentative D call TRBD1 (5 bases). The length of the CDR3 is 13 residues. Trimming stripped 4 bases from V and 7 bases from J, with 11 bases between. Per the germline V gene, CDR1 is GTSNPN and CDR2 is SVGIG (reference sequence). DNA of the CDR3: TGTGCCTGGACCCCGCGGGACAATTCACCCCTCCACTTT. It specifies CAWTPRDNSPLHF.

The rearrangement uses TRBV10-3 and TRBJ1-1; perhaps TRBD1 as D (6 bases). The V end was cut by 2 bases, the J end by 7 bases, with 14 bases between. Germline values: CDR1 ENHRY, CDR2 SYGVKD. The CDR3 loop spans 14 amino acids. CDR3 DNA: TGTGCCATCAGTGAGGAAGGTCGACAGGTTGAAGCTTTCTTT. Protein: CAISEEGRQVEAFF.

Here the CDR3 reads CASSQGTTGPARPYGYTF. CDR3 bases: TGCGCCAGCAGTCAGGGTACGACAGGGCCCGCCCGGCCCTATGGCTACACCTTC. The gene calls are TRBV23-1 and TRBJ1-2; TRBD1 agrees at 7 bases. TRBV23-1 is flagged as an ORF with uncertain function. This CDR3 spans 18 amino acids. V lost 3 bases and J lost 4; bases outside the gene matches: 17.

The V and J genes are TRBV30 and TRBJ2-2; D ambiguous. Trimming left V 0 bases short and J 6 bases short, with 2 bases between. Germline CDR1 reads GTSNPN; CDR2 reads SVGIG (reference sequence). This CDR3 has 11 residues. CDR3 region: CAWSVPGELFF. The CDR3 nucleotides are TGTGCCTGGAGTGTACCCGGGGAGCTGTTTTTT.

The chain recombines TRBV11-3 with TRBJ2-3; D unresolved. The CDR3 has 17 amino acids. The V end was cut by 0 bases, the J end by 1 base, with 14 bases between. The germline V gene has CDR1 SGHNT and CDR2 YENEEA. The CDR3 nucleotides are TGTGCCAGCAGCTTAGATCTGCCAGCCCGTGGCACAGATACGCAGTATTTT. Its protein is CASSLDLPARGTDTQYF.

This chain connects TRBV25-1 to TRBJ1-2, with a weak D call TRBD1 (6 bases). The CDR3 has 14 residues. Germline-derived CDR1 and CDR2 are MGHDK and SYGVNS. The germline V and J ends were trimmed by 3 bases and 0 bases, with 8 bases remaining between them. In DNA form, the CDR3 reads TGTGCCAGCAGTGAGCGACAGGCTAACTATGGCTACACCTTC. Encoded protein: CASSERQANYGYTF.

The chain couples TRBV16 to TRBJ2-7, with D possibly matching TRBD2 (5 bases). V shed 2 bases and J shed 3 bases, with 23 bases lying between them. This CDR3 contains 18 residues. The germline CDR1 and CDR2 sequences are KGHSY and FQNENV. CDR3 region: CASSQAHQSPPRGYEQYF. CDR3 sequence (DNA): TGTGCCAGCAGCCAAGCCCATCAATCGCCCCCCCGGGGCTACGAGCAGTACTTC.